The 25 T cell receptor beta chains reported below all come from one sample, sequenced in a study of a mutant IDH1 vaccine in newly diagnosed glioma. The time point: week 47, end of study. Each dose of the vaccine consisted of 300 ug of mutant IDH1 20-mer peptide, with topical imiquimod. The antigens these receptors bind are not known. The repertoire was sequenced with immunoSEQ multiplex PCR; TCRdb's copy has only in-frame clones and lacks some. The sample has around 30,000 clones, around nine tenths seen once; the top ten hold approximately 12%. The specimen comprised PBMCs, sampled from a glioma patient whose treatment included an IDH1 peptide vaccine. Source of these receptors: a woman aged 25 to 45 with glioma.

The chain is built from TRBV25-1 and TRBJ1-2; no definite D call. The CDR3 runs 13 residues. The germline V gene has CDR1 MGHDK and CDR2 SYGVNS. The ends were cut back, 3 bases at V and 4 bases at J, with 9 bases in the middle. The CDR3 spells CASSDQDLYGYTF. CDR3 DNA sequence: TGTGCCAGCAGTGATCAGGACCTCTATGGCTACACCTTC.

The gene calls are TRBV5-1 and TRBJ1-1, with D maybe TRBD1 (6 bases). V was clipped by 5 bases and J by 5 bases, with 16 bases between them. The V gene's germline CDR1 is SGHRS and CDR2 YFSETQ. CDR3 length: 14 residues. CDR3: CASRVYREETEAFF. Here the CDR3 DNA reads TGCGCCAGCAGAGTTTACAGGGAGGAGACTGAAGCTTTCTTT. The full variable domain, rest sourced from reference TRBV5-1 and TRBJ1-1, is KAGVTQTPRYLIKTRGQQVTLSCSPISGHRSVSWYQQTPGQGLQFLFEYFSETQRNKGNFPGRFSGRQFSNSRSEMNVSTLELGDSALYLCASRVYREETEAFFGQGTRLTVV.

CDR3 in amino acids: CASFRNTEAFF. CDR3 in DNA: TGTGCCAGCTTCAGGAACACTGAAGCTTTCTTT. The chain has TRBV5-4 and TRBJ1-1; D is unresolved. Trimming removed 7 bases from V and 1 base from J, with 5 bases in between. The length of the CDR3 is 11 residues. CDR1 is SGHNT, CDR2 YYREEE, per germline (reference sequence).

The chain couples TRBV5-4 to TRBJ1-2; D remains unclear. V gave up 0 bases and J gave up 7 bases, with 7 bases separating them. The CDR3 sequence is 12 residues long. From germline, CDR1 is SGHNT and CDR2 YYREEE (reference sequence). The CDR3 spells CASSLDASGYTF. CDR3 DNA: TGTGCCAGCAGCTTGGATGCGAGTGGCTACACCTTC.

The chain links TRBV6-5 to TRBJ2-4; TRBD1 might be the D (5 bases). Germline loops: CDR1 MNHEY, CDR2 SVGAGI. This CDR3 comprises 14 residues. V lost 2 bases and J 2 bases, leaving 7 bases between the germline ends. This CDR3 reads CASSYGHSKNIQYF. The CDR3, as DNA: TGTGCCAGCAGTTACGGACACTCCAAAAACATTCAGTACTTC.

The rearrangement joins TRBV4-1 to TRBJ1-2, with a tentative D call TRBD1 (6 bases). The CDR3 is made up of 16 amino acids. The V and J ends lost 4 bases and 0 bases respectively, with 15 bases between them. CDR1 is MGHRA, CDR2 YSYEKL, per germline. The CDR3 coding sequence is TGCGCCAGCAGCCGAGAGGGGGGGCTCACTAACTATGGCTACACCTTC. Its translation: CASSREGGLTNYGYTF.

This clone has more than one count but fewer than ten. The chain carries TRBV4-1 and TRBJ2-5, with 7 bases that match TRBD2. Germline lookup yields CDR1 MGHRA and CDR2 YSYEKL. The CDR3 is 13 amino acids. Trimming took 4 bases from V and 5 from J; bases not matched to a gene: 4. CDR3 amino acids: CASSPTSWETQYF. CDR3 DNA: TGCGCCAGCAGCCCGACTAGCTGGGAGACCCAGTACTTC.

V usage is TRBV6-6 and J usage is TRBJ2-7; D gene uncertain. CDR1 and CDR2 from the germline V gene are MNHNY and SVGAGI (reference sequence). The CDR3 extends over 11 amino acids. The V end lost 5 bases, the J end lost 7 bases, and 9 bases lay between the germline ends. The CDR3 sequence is CASSPGIEQYF. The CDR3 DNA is TGTGCCAGCAGTCCCGGAATAGAGCAGTACTTC.

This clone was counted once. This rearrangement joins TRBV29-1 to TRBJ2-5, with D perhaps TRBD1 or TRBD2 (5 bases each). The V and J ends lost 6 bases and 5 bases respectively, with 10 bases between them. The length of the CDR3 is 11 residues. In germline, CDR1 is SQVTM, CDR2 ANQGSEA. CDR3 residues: CSVGTGETQYF. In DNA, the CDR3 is TGCAGCGTGGGGACCGGTGAGACCCAGTACTTC. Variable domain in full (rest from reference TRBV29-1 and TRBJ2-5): SAVISQKPSRDICQRGTSLTIQCQVDSQVTMMFWYRQQPGQSLTLIATANQGSEATYESGFVIDKFPISRPNLTFSTLTVSNMSPEDSSIYLCSVGTGETQYFGPGTRLLVL.

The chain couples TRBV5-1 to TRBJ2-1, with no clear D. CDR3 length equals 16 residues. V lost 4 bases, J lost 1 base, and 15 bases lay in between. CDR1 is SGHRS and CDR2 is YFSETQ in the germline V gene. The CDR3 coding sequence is TGCGCCAGCAGCCCCTTGCAGTTGGATTCCTACAATGAGCAGTTCTTC. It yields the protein CASSPLQLDSYNEQFF.

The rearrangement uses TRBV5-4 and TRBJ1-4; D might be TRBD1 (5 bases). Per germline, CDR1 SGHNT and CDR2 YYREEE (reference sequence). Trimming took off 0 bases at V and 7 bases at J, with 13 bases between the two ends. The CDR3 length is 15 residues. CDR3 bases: TGTGCCAGCAGCTTGGCCGGGGACTTGGCTGAAAAACTGTTTTTT. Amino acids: CASSLAGDLAEKLFF.

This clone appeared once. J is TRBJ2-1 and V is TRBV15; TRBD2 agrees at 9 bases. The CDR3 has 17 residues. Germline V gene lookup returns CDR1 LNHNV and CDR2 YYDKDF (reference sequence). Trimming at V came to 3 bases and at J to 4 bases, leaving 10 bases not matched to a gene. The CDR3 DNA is TGTGCCACCAGCAGGGGTGATCTTAGCGGGGGATACAATGAGCAGTTCTTC. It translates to CATSRGDLSGGYNEQFF.

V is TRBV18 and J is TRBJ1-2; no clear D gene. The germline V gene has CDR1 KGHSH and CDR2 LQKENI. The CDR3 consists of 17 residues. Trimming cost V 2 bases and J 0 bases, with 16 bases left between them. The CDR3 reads CASSPSSFGKPNYGYTF. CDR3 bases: TGTGCCAGCTCACCATCTTCATTCGGCAAGCCTAACTATGGCTACACCTTC.

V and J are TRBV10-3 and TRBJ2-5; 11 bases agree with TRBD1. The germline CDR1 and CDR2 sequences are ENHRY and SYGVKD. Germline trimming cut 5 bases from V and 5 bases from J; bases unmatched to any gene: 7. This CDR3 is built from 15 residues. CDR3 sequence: CAISSRTGGGETQYF. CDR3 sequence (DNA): TGTGCCATCAGTAGCCGGACAGGGGGCGGCGAGACCCAGTACTTC.

The CDR3 DNA reads as TGTGCCAGCAGCCCCCAGACAGGGCCTAAGGACTACGAGCAGTACTTC. Amino acids: CASSPQTGPKDYEQYF. The genes are TRBV4-2 and TRBJ2-7, with 7 bases matching TRBD1. J was trimmed by 3 bases and V by 4 bases; bases with no gene match: 12. This CDR3 has 16 residues. Germline assignment: CDR1 LGHNA and CDR2 YNFKEQ.

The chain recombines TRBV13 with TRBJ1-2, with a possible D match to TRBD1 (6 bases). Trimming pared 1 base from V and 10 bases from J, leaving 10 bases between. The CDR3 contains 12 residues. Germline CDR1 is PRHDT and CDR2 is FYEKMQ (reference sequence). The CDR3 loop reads CASSLARGNYTF. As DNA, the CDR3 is TGTGCCAGCAGCTTAGCTAGGGGGAACTACACCTTC.

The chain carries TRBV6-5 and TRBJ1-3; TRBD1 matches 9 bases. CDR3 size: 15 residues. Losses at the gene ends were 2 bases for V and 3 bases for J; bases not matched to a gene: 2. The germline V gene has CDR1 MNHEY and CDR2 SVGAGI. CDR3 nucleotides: TGTGCCAGCAGTTACCGACAGGGGGTTGGAAACACCATATATTTT. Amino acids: CASSYRQGVGNTIYF.

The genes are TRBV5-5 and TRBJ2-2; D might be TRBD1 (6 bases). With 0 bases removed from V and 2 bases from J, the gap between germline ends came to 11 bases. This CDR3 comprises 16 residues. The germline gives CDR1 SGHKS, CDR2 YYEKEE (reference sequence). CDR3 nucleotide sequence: TGTGCCAGCAGCTTGGCCTGGGACACAAACACCGGGGAGCTGTTTTTT. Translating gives CASSLAWDTNTGELFF.

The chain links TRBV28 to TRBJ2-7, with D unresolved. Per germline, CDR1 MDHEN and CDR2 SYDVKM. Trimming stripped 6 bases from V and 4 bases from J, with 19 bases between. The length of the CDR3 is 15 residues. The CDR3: CASSPVGSGSYEQYF. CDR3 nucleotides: TGTGCCAGCAGCCCCGTGGGTTCAGGTAGTTACGAGCAGTACTTC. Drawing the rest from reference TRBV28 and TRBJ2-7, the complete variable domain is DVKVTQSSRYLVKRTGEKVFLECVQDMDHENMFWYRQDPGLGLRLIYFSYDVKMKEKGDIPEGYSVSREKKERFSLILESASTNQTSMYLCASSPVGSGSYEQYFGPGTRLTVT.

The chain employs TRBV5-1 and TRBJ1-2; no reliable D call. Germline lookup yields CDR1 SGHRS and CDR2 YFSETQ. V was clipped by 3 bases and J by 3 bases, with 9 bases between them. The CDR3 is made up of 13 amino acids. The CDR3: CASSWDWDYGYTF. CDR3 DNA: TGCGCCAGCAGCTGGGATTGGGACTATGGCTACACCTTC.

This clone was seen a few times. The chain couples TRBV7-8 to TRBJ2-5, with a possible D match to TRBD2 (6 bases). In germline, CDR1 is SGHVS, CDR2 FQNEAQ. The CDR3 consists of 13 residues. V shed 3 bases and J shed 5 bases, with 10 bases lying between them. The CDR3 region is CASSFSGVETQYF. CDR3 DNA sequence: TGTGCCAGCAGCTTCTCGGGAGTCGAGACCCAGTACTTC.

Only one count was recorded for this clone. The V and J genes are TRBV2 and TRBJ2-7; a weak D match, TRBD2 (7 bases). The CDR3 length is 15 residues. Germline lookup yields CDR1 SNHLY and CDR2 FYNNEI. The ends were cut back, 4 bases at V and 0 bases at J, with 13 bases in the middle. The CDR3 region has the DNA TGTGCCAGCAGTGCCGAGGCGGGGGCCTCCTACGAGCAGTACTTC. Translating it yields CASSAEAGASYEQYF.

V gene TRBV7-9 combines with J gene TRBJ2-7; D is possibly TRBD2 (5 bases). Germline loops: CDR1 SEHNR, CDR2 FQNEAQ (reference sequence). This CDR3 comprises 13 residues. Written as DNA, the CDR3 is TGTGCAGCGGCGCTGACGGGTTTGAACGAGCAGTACTTC. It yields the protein CAAALTGLNEQYF.

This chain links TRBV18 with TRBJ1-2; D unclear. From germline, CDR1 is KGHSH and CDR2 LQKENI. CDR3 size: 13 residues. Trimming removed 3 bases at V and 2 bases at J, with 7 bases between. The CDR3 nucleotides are TGTGCCAGCTCACCTCAGCAGAACTATGGCTACACCTTC. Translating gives CASSPQQNYGYTF. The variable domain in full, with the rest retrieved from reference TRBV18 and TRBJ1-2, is NAGVMQNPRHLVRRRGQEARLRCSPMKGHSHVYWYRQLPEEGLKFMVYLQKENIIDESGMPKERFSAEFPKEGPSILRIQQVVRGDSAAYFCASSPQQNYGYTFGSGTRLTVV.

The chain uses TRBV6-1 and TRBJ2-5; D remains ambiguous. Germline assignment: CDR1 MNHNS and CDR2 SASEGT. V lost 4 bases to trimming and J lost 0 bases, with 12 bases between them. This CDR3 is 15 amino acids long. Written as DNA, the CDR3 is TGTGCCAGCAGTGTCATCCTTGGAGACCAAGAGACCCAGTACTTC. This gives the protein CASSVILGDQETQYF.